These 9 T cell receptor beta chains came from one sample sequenced in a study of early T cells in non-severe SARS-CoV-2 infection. TCRdb redid the calling of the 5' RACE reads with MiXCR, one entry per CDR3 protein. The table records 100,000 to 150,000 distinct CDR3 sequences, 14% to 15% of them present only once. Sample: whole blood. The source is an adult who was a healthcare worker with PCR-confirmed SARS-CoV-2 infection or an uninfected control (not recorded which).

The table lists this clonotype with a few counts. The chain combines TRBV29-1 with TRBJ2-7; tentative D call: TRBD2 (6 bases). Germline V lookup: CDR1 SQVTM, CDR2 ANQGSEA. The V and J ends lost 7 bases and 5 bases respectively, with 21 bases between them. The CDR3 totals 14 residues. This CDR3 reads CSGGDPGLGNEQYF. In DNA, the CDR3 is TGCAGCGGGGGTGATCCGGGACTTGGGAACGAGCAGTACTTC.

This clonotype has more than one count but fewer than ten. The V and J genes are TRBV29-1 and TRBJ2-1; no clear D gene. CDR3 length: 10 amino acids. Trimming removed 5 bases at V and 9 bases at J, with 8 bases between. Per the germline V gene, CDR1 is SQVTM and CDR2 is ANQGSEA. CDR3 DNA: TGCAGCGTTCGAAATGGTGAGCAGTTCTTC. Its translation is CSVRNGEQFF.

This clonotype has more than one count but fewer than ten. This CDR3 reads CASSQAGSEGIQYF. The CDR3 coding sequence is TGCGCCAGCAGCCAAGCAGGGAGTGAAGGCATTCAGTACTTC. V is TRBV4-1 and J is TRBJ2-4; D is tentatively TRBD1 or TRBD2 (5 bases each). Trimming cost V 1 base and J 9 bases, with 13 bases left between them. The CDR3 extends over 14 amino acids. Germline-derived CDR1 and CDR2 are MGHRA and YSYEKL.

Relative to its sample, this clonotype is medium-sized. The chain combines TRBV19 with TRBJ2-5; TRBD1 matches at 7 bases. J lost 5 bases, V lost 4 bases, and 1 base had no gene match. Germline loops: CDR1 LNHDA, CDR2 SQIVND (reference sequence). This CDR3 region has 12 residues. CDR3 protein: CASSTTGETQYF. CDR3 bases: TGTGCCAGTAGTACGACAGGGGAGACCCAGTACTTC.

This sequence joins TRBV20-1 and TRBJ2-2; 11 bases match TRBD2. V gave up 2 bases and J gave up 9 bases; unmatched junction bases: 8. Germline assignment: CDR1 DFQATT and CDR2 SNEGSKA (reference sequence). This CDR3 is built from 15 residues. This chain's CDR3 is CSARHLAGGKWELFF. DNA for the CDR3: TGCAGTGCTAGACACTTAGCGGGGGGGAAGTGGGAGCTGTTTTTT.

This chain connects TRBV15 to TRBJ1-2; D may be TRBD1 (5 bases). Trimming pared 0 bases from V and 3 bases from J, leaving 8 bases between. Germline V CDR1 and CDR2: LNHNV, YYDKDF (reference sequence). The CDR3 extends over 14 amino acids. The CDR3 nucleotides read TGTGCCACCAGCAGAGACAGGGAAGACTATGGCTACACCTTC. This gives the protein CATSRDREDYGYTF.

V and J are TRBV20-1 and TRBJ2-3; weak D call: TRBD1 (6 bases). V was trimmed by 3 bases and J by 2 bases, leaving 9 bases between them. Germline V gene data show CDR1 as DFQATT and CDR2 as SNEGSKA (reference sequence). The CDR3 is 13 residues long. The CDR3 protein is CSARRGTTDTQYF. In DNA, the CDR3 is TGCAGTGCTAGGAGGGGGACCACAGATACGCAGTATTTT.

This clonotype was seen more than once but under ten times. This chain joins TRBV5-6 and TRBJ2-1, with 9 bases lining up with TRBD2. This CDR3 is built from 15 residues. Germline assignment: CDR1 SGHDT and CDR2 YYEEEE. J gave up 6 bases and V 0 bases, and 4 bases lay outside the gene matches. The CDR3 sequence: CASSLESGGRNEQFF. For the CDR3, the DNA is TGTGCCAGCAGCTTGGAGAGCGGGGGGCGCAATGAGCAGTTCTTC.

This sequence joins TRBV2 and TRBJ2-3; D is possibly TRBD1 (5 bases). Germline values: CDR1 SNHLY, CDR2 FYNNEI. The CDR3 consists of 14 residues. Trimming cost V 3 bases and J 4 bases, with 11 bases left between them. In DNA form, the CDR3 reads TGTGCCAGCAGTGACCCGGACATCTCAGATACGCAGTATTTT. Its translation is CASSDPDISDTQYF.